This record concerns one T cell receptor beta chain sequence. The source of the sample is a study of blood T cell repertoires in COVID-19. Across the whole study: Spain, Italy and the United States supplied samples that represented acute and convalescent COVID-19. Nucleic acid was either cDNA or gDNA, and it came from T cells, B-cell-depleted T cells, or PBMCs.

Per the study methods: Using reference gene primer amplification, nucleated cell counts were estimated. Profiling relied on immunoSEQ multiplex PCR, and the TCRdb table lists in-frame clones only, not all of them. That table gives V, J and clone size, and the DNA gave D and trimming. The sample carries about 94,000 clones, approximately 86% recorded once. With 4 bases clipped from V and 4 bases from J, the junction kept 7 bases outside the gene matches. CDR3 size: 17 residues. CDR1 and CDR2 from the germline V gene are SEHNR and FQNEAQ (reference sequence). The chain recombines TRBV7-9 with TRBJ2-3, with 14 bases identical to TRBD2. The receptor was derived from a woman aged 55-69 years in a cohort sampled during active or convalescent COVID-19. The material sequenced was peripheral blood. The CDR3 region is CASSWPGTSGGADTQYF. CDR3 DNA: TGTGCCAGCAGCTGGCCTGGGACTAGCGGGGGCGCAGATACGCAGTATTTT.